The present T cell receptor (beta chain) was sequenced within a study of graft-versus-host responses after intestinal transplantation. TCRdb's copy holds only in-frame clones and misses some; the assay was immunoSEQ multiplex PCR. This sample has about 77,000 clones, with around 92% found just once. Trimming left V 1 base short and J 1 base short, with 13 bases between. CDR1 SGHVS and CDR2 FQNEAQ come from the germline V gene. The CDR3 runs to 16 residues. The chain carries TRBV7-8 and TRBJ2-5; D is possibly TRBD2 (5 bases). This specimen was PBMCs, taken 98 days after intestinal transplantation. This sequence was found in a human patient who received an intestinal transplant, so some T cells may come from the graft donor. Here the CDR3 reads CASSLVGSPPQETQYF. CDR3 in DNA: TGTGCCAGCAGCTTAGTAGGGAGCCCACCCCAAGAGACCCAGTACTTC.